This T cell receptor (beta chain) was identified during a study of blood T cell repertoires in COVID-19. Original data processing: Reference gene primer amplification gave nucleated cell count estimates. Clones were read by immunoSEQ multiplex PCR, and TCRdb kept only the in-frame ones, dropping some. From that table come the V and J calls and clone size; the DNA was used to work out D and trimming. The sample includes over 40,000 clones, about 82% of them seen just once. The CDR3 is made up of 17 amino acids. Germline trimming cut 1 base from V and 5 bases from J; bases unmatched to any gene: 9. Germline CDR1 is SNHLY and CDR2 is FYNNEI.

The sample consisted of peripheral blood. The origin of this receptor is a human donor in a cohort sampled during active COVID-19. The chain joins TRBV2 to TRBJ2-3; TRBD1 agrees at 10 bases. CDR3 protein: CASSEEGQGLGRDTQYF. CDR3 in DNA: TGTGCCAGCAGTGAAGAGGGACAGGGGTTGGGGAGAGATACGCAGTATTTT.